One and the same sample provided the 2 T cell receptor beta chains below, sequenced in a study of Graves' ophthalmopathy and Graves' hyperthyroidism. Amplification of the TCR beta CDR3 regions used RNA transcripts (as template). The first round was an RT-PCR with HTBI primers, and the second round was a multiplex PCR. MiXCR, applied by TCRdb to the multiplex PCR reads, yields one record per CDR3 protein. The table has 340,000 or so distinct CDR3 sequences, 15% to 20% seen once. Sequencing was carried out using peripheral blood. The source of these receptors is an adult man with Graves' ophthalmopathy.

This clonotype was observed at least ten times. V is TRBV12-3 or TRBV12-4 and J is TRBJ2-6; possible D gene TRBD2, 6 bases. The CDR3 runs to 15 residues. Trimming took off 3 bases at V and 4 bases at J, with 10 bases between the two ends. CDR3 nucleotide sequence: TGTGCCAGCAGTTTGGCAGGAGGGGGGGCCAACGTCCTGACTTTC. Amino acids: CASSLAGGGANVLTF.

In its sample, this clonotype was seen many times. The rearrangement links TRBV30 to TRBJ2-7, with D uncertain. The V gene's germline CDR1 is GTSNPN and CDR2 SVGIG (reference sequence). The V gene lost 0 bases and the J gene lost 6 bases, with 12 bases spanning the gap. The CDR3 is 13 residues long. The CDR3 reads CAWSVTLGAEQYF. The DNA for the CDR3 is TGTGCCTGGAGTGTAACCCTAGGTGCCGAGCAGTACTTC.